These 14 T cell receptor beta chains share one sample of origin, sequenced in a study of T-cell memory formation after mild COVID-19. TCRdb re-called the 5' RACE reads with MiXCR, one entry per CDR3 protein. The sample lists some 290,000 distinct CDR3 sequences; roughly 15% were seen once. The specimen sequenced was PBMCs or a T cell subset sorted from them (not recorded which). Receptors originate from a man younger than 35 who had mild COVID-19 (a few samples of this study predate the infection). Cell type and time point are not known.

There are many counts of this clonotype. The rearrangement joins TRBV7-3 to TRBJ2-5; D unresolved. Per the germline V gene, CDR1 is SGHTA and CDR2 is FQGTGA. Trimming cost V 5 bases and J 4 bases, with 11 bases left between them. The CDR3 loop spans 13 amino acids. The CDR3, as DNA: TGTGCCAGCAGCCCCCACGCAGGAGAGACCCAGTACTTC. It translates to CASSPHAGETQYF. Full variable domain (missing parts from reference TRBV7-3 and TRBJ2-5): GAGVSQTPSNKVTEKGKYVELRCDPISGHTALYWYRQSLGQGPEFLIYFQGTGAADDSGLPNDRFFAVRPEGSVSTLKIQRTERGDSAVYLCASSPHAGETQYFGPGTRLLVL.

The V gene is TRBV20-1, the J gene TRBJ1-2, with D unclear. Trimming cost V 6 bases and J 5 bases, with 10 bases left between them. The length of the CDR3 is 11 residues. CDR1 and CDR2 (germline): DFQATT, SNEGSKA (reference sequence). For the CDR3, the DNA is TGCAGTGCCGCCGGGCAGTATGGCTACACCTTC. It is translated as CSAAGQYGYTF.

The chain has TRBV12-3 or TRBV12-4 and TRBJ2-3, with 7 bases identical to TRBD2. Trimming cost V 5 bases and J 9 bases; bases outside gene matches: 11. This CDR3 is built from 14 residues. For the CDR3, the DNA is TGTGCCAGCAGTCCCGGGACTACGATAGGGACGCAGTATTTT. As protein: CASSPGTTIGTQYF.

This sequence joins TRBV28 and TRBJ2-7; the match to TRBD1 covers 7 bases. Germline assignment: CDR1 MDHEN and CDR2 SYDVKM. The CDR3 has 13 amino acids. After removal of 6 bases from V and 6 bases from J, the junction contained 8 bases not matched to a gene. The CDR3 DNA reads TGTGCCAGCAGCGCCAGGGGGTTCGGCGAGCAGTACGTC. Translation gives CASSARGFGEQYV.

This clonotype has just a few counts. The chain recombines TRBV18 with TRBJ2-1; perhaps TRBD2 as D (6 bases). Germline CDR1 KGHSH, CDR2 LQKENI. The CDR3 totals 15 residues. V lost 2 bases and J 3 bases, leaving 11 bases between the germline ends. CDR3 DNA sequence: TGTGCCAGCTCACCAACCGGGGGAGACTACAATGAGCAGTTCTTC. Its protein product is CASSPTGGDYNEQFF. Looking up the rest from reference TRBV18 and TRBJ2-1 gives the full variable domain: NAGVMQNPRHLVRRRGQEARLRCSPMKGHSHVYWYRQLPEEGLKFMVYLQKENIIDESGMPKERFSAEFPKEGPSILRIQQVVRGDSAAYFCASSPTGGDYNEQFFGPGTRLTVL.

This clonotype has ten or more counts. The CDR3 reads CASSEQGVVNQPQHF. CDR3 nucleotides: TGCGCCAGCAGCGAACAGGGGGTTGTCAATCAGCCCCAGCATTTT. V usage is TRBV5-1 and J usage is TRBJ1-5, with 8 bases identical to TRBD1. The V gene's germline CDR1 is SGHRS and CDR2 YFSETQ. The CDR3 totals 15 residues. Trimming removed 4 bases from V and 3 bases from J; junction bases left unmatched: 6.

This clonotype was observed a handful of times. The chain is built from TRBV7-9 and TRBJ2-2; TRBD2 is a possible D gene (7 bases). The V end was cut by 2 bases, the J end by 5 bases, with 15 bases between. This CDR3 comprises 16 residues. Germline-derived CDR1 and CDR2 are SEHNR and FQNEAQ (reference sequence). The CDR3 loop reads CASSLYAGASTGELFF. The CDR3 region has the DNA TGTGCCAGCAGCTTATATGCGGGGGCGTCTACCGGGGAGCTGTTTTTT.

This clonotype was observed at least ten times. The chain combines TRBV2 with TRBJ2-2; a possible D gene is TRBD1 (5 bases). Germline V CDR1 and CDR2: SNHLY, FYNNEI. The CDR3 is 13 residues long. With 6 bases removed from V and 2 bases from J, the gap between germline ends came to 7 bases. The CDR3 region has the DNA TGTGCCAGCAGGACAGTCAACACCGGGGAGCTGTTTTTT. Translating gives CASRTVNTGELFF.

The rearrangement joins TRBV5-8 to TRBJ2-1; 9 bases are a match to TRBD2. The CDR3 loop spans 15 amino acids. The J segment lost 7 bases and the V segment lost 4 bases, leaving 9 bases of the junction unmatched. Germline loops: CDR1 SGHTS, CDR2 YDEGEE. The CDR3 region is CASSLTSGRGNEQFF. In DNA form, the CDR3 reads TGTGCCAGCAGCCTGACTAGCGGCCGGGGGAATGAGCAGTTCTTC.

This clonotype has only a few counts. The chain joins TRBV7-2 to TRBJ1-2; 7 positions agree with TRBD1. This CDR3 is built from 13 residues. Germline CDR1 is SGHTA and CDR2 is FQGNSA. After removal of 6 bases from V and 6 bases from J, the junction contained 7 bases not matched to a gene. The CDR3 sequence: CASRQTGTDGYTF. For the CDR3, the DNA is TGTGCCAGCAGACAGACAGGGACGGATGGCTACACCTTC.

This clonotype occurred a few times. The chain uses TRBV11-2 and TRBJ1-1; 11 bases align to TRBD1. V lost 5 bases and J lost 7; bases outside the gene matches: 12. CDR3 size: 16 residues. Germline CDR1 SGHAT, CDR2 FQNNGV. The CDR3 loop reads CASSPRTGGEGGEAFF. CDR3 sequence (DNA): TGTGCCAGCAGCCCTCGGACAGGGGGCGAGGGGGGTGAAGCTTTCTTT.

V usage is TRBV20-1 and J usage is TRBJ2-3, with TRBD1 matching over 10 bases. V gave up 4 bases and J gave up 4 bases; unmatched junction bases: 5. The CDR3 is 14 amino acids. Per the germline V gene, CDR1 is DFQATT and CDR2 is SNEGSKA (reference sequence). The CDR3 nucleotides read TGCAGTGCTACCGGGACAGGGGTGGCAGATACGCAGTATTTT. Translated, it gives CSATGTGVADTQYF.

This clonotype appeared a few times. The chain couples TRBV24-1 to TRBJ2-3; D gene ambiguous. Germline V gives CDR1 KGHDR, CDR2 SFDVKD. The CDR3 is 12 amino acids. V was cut by 5 bases and J by 4 bases, with 6 bases left in between. As DNA, the CDR3 is TGTGCCACCAGTGGCTTGGCAGATACGCAGTATTTT. This codes for CATSGLADTQYF.

This clonotype was seen a handful of times. The genes are TRBV9 and TRBJ2-1; 10 bases fit TRBD2. This CDR3 has 16 amino acids. Losses at the gene ends were 0 bases for V and 8 bases for J; bases not matched to a gene: 8. Per germline, CDR1 SGDLS and CDR2 YYNGEE. The CDR3 protein is CASSVASGGPGDEQFF. The CDR3 nucleotides are TGTGCCAGCAGCGTAGCTAGCGGGGGCCCAGGTGATGAGCAGTTCTTC.